This is a list of T cell receptor beta chains from one sample in a study of T cell repertoires in cytomegalovirus infection. Their cognate antigens are unknown. From the reads, TCRdb called clonotypes with MiXCR, one entry per CDR3 protein. The sample lists 80,000 to 90,000 distinct CDR3 sequences, about half occurring once. The sequencing used CD8+ T cells from cultured PBMCs, collected from culture after CMV antigen stimulation. The receptor source for this set is a human donor in good health (CMV status not recorded). Some clones in this sample may be carry-over from other donors' samples. Both conserved end residues are part of each CDR3. Each record gives: clone size, J gene, V gene, D gene, CDR3 protein, CDR3 DNA. A D gene is named only where the DNA matches it firmly. Some rows have no size entry. The others give once, few or many, or a class for an expanded clone.

size: .
J: TRBJ2-2
V: TRBV29-1
D: TRBD2
CDR3: CSVYGLAGVTGELFF
DNA: TGCAGCGTTTATGGACTAGCGGGGGTTACCGGGGAGCTGTTTTTT

size: .
J: TRBJ2-2
V: TRBV25-1
D: TRBD2
CDR3: CASSERSGSGGWDTGELFF
DNA: TGTGCCAGCAGTGAACGTAGTGGTAGCGGGGGTTGGGACACCGGGGAGCTGTTTTTT

size: .
J: TRBJ1-5
V: TRBV6-6
D: .
CDR3: CASSYSASGAPQHF
DNA: TGTGCCAGCAGTTACTCGGCGTCAGGGGCGCCCCAGCATTTT

size: few
J: TRBJ2-7
V: TRBV19
D: .
CDR3: CASSIAPGTGYEQYF
DNA: TGTGCCAGTAGTATAGCCCCGGGAACCGGCTACGAGCAGTACTTC

size: .
J: TRBJ1-5
V: TRBV6-2/TRBV6-3
D: .
CDR3: CASSQGPWTIQPQHF
DNA: TGTGCCAGCAGCCAGGGCCCCTGGACCATACAGCCCCAGCATTTT

size: .
J: TRBJ1-2
V: TRBV27
D: TRBD1
CDR3: CATRGYYGYTF
DNA: TGTGCCACCAGGGGGTACTATGGCTACACCTTC

size: .
J: TRBJ1-2
V: TRBV7-3
D: TRBD1
CDR3: CASSSGTGPPGGYTF
DNA: TGTGCCAGCAGTTCCGGGACAGGCCCTCCGGGCGGCTACACCTTC

size: .
J: TRBJ2-7
V: TRBV19
D: TRBD2
CDR3: CATRPGLAYEQYF
DNA: TGTGCCACCCGTCCGGGACTAGCCTACGAGCAGTACTTC

size: .
J: TRBJ2-7
V: TRBV7-4
D: .
CDR3: CASSSDSTGHSYEQYF
DNA: TGTGCCAGCAGCTCCGATTCGACAGGACACTCCTACGAGCAGTACTTC

size: .
J: TRBJ2-1
V: TRBV7-9
D: .
CDR3: CASSPRSYNEQFF
DNA: TGTGCCAGCAGCCCCCGCTCCTACAATGAGCAGTTCTTC

size: .
J: TRBJ1-1
V: TRBV5-1
D: .
CDR3: CASSSGPGGQSDEAFF
DNA: TGCGCCAGCAGCTCGGGCCCAGGCGGGCAGTCCGACGAAGCTTTCTTT

size: .
J: TRBJ2-1
V: TRBV29-1
D: TRBD2
CDR3: CSVEDPAGGHYNEQFF
DNA: TGCAGCGTTGAAGACCCAGCGGGGGGGCACTACAATGAGCAGTTCTTC

size: once
J: TRBJ1-1
V: TRBV6-1
D: TRBD1
CDR3: CASGQVNTEAFF
DNA: TGTGCCAGTGGACAGGTGAACACTGAAGCTTTCTTT

size: .
J: TRBJ2-5
V: TRBV7-2
D: TRBD1
CDR3: CASSLLMTGQGFQETQYF
DNA: TGTGCCAGCAGCCTGCTAATGACTGGACAGGGGTTCCAAGAGACCCAGTACTTC